Following are 5 T cell receptor beta chains from one sample sequenced in a study of beta chain features in type 1 diabetes. Expressed TCRB transcripts were sequenced because the entire RNA isolate underwent reverse transcription. Profiled with immunoSEQ multiplex PCR; TCRdb holds only in-frame clones, not every one. The data contain hundreds of thousands of clones, 10% to 15% of them singletons. The specimen was naive CD4+ T cells from blood. The source is a man aged 18 to 35 in good health.

J is TRBJ2-7 and V is TRBV6-1; 9 bases align to TRBD1. The CDR3 has 14 residues. Per the germline V gene, CDR1 is MNHNS and CDR2 is SASEGT. V was pared by 4 bases and J by 2 bases, with 3 bases of the junction left unmatched. The CDR3 DNA reads TGTGCCAGCAGTGGGGGACAGGGACCCTACGAGCAGTACTTC. Its protein product is CASSGGQGPYEQYF.

CDR3 sequence (DNA): TGTGCCAGCAGCTTGGGGGCGACCTACAATGAGCAGTTCTTC. Its protein is CASSLGATYNEQFF. This sequence joins TRBV5-8 and TRBJ2-1; D gene uncertain. Germline CDR1 is SGHTS and CDR2 is YDEGEE. V was cut by 0 bases and J by 2 bases, with 6 bases left in between. CDR3 length equals 14 residues.

This clone was seen more than once but under ten times. The J gene is TRBJ2-1, the V gene TRBV6-1; 7 bases fit TRBD1. V shed 5 bases and J 9 bases; nucleotides not matched to a gene: 7. Germline V lookup: CDR1 MNHNS, CDR2 SASEGT. This CDR3 region has 13 residues. CDR3 sequence reads: CASSLTYRGEQFF. CDR3 nucleotides: TGTGCCAGCAGTCTCACCTACAGGGGTGAGCAGTTCTTC.

The chain couples TRBV6-5 to TRBJ2-1; TRBD2 might be the D (6 bases). V lost 10 bases and J lost 3, with 13 bases in between. The CDR3 loop spans 13 amino acids. Germline lookup yields CDR1 MNHEY and CDR2 SVGAGI. The CDR3 nucleotides are TGTGCCATCACGGCGGGGCTCTACAATGAGCAGTTCTTC. Protein: CAITAGLYNEQFF.

This clone was counted a few times. The chain joins TRBV21-1 to TRBJ2-7; the table gives TRBD1 as D, unverified against the DNA. TRBV21-1 is annotated as a pseudogene. The CDR3 is 14 residues long. As DNA, the CDR3 is TGTGCCAGCACCCAGGGGGACAGGGTCTACGAGCAGTACTTC. This translates into CASTQGDRVYEQYF.